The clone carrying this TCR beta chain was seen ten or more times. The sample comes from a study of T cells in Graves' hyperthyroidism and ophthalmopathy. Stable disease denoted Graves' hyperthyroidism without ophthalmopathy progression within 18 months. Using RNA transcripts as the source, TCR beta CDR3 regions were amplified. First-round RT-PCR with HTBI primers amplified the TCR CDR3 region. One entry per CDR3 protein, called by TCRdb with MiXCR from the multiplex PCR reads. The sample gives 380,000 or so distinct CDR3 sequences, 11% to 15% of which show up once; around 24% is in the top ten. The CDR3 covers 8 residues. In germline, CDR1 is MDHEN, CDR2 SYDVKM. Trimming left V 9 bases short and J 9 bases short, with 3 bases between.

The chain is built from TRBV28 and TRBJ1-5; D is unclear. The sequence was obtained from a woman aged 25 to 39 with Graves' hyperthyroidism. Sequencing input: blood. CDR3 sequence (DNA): TGTGCCAGTGGGCCCCAGCATTTT. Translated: CASGPQHF.